One sample yielded the 21 T cell receptor beta chains listed below, sequenced in a study of blood T cell repertoires in COVID-19. Produced via immunoSEQ multiplex PCR; TCRdb's table is partial and in-frame only. The profile covers some 210,000 clones, with approximately 84% appearing a single time and about 5.1% taken by the ten largest. Material for sequencing was peripheral blood. These receptor sequences come from a woman in her 70s with active or convalescent COVID-19.

V usage is TRBV11-1 and J usage is TRBJ1-1; TRBD1 agrees at 7 bases. CDR1 SGHAT and CDR2 FQDESV come from the germline V gene (reference sequence). Germline trimming cut 1 base from V and 4 bases from J; bases unmatched to any gene: 0. The CDR3 sequence is 13 residues long. The CDR3 loop reads CASSLGTGTEAFF. CDR3 nucleotides: TGTGCCAGCAGCTTAGGGACAGGCACTGAAGCTTTCTTT.

This clone was picked up one time. This chain joins TRBV3-1 (or the pseudogene TRBV3-2) and TRBJ1-2; TRBD1 might be the D (6 bases). CDR1 LGHDT and CDR2 YNNKEL come from the germline V gene (reference sequence). V gave up 4 bases and J gave up 7 bases, with 13 bases separating them. The CDR3 covers 13 residues. The DNA for the CDR3 is TGTGCCAGCAGCCTCCGGACAGAGGGTGGCTACACCTTC. It translates to CASSLRTEGGYTF.

The CDR3 DNA follows: TGTGCCAGCTCACCACGGACGGGAGGAGGGGGGAATGAGCAGTTCTTC. Translating gives CASSPRTGGGGNEQFF. This sequence joins TRBV18 and TRBJ2-1; D is perhaps TRBD2 (7 bases). The CDR3 length is 16 residues. V lost 1 base and J lost 7, with 17 bases in between. Germline values: CDR1 KGHSH, CDR2 LQKENI.

In its sample, this clone was seen once. The rearrangement uses TRBV24-1 and TRBJ2-3; 7 nucleotides line up with TRBD1. Germline CDR1 is KGHDR and CDR2 is SFDVKD. The length of the CDR3 is 13 residues. The V gene end was trimmed by 10 bases and the J gene end by 3 bases; junction bases not matched to a gene: 6. The chain's CDR3 is CATATGSTDTQYF. CDR3 DNA sequence: TGTGCCACTGCGACAGGGTCGACAGATACGCAGTATTTT.

The rearrangement joins TRBV5-1 to TRBJ2-1; 9 nucleotides agree with TRBD2. This CDR3 is 17 amino acids long. Germline V gives CDR1 SGHRS, CDR2 YFSETQ. J gave up 8 bases and V 4 bases, and 16 bases lay outside the gene matches. The CDR3 region has the DNA TGCGCCAGCAGCCCCCCGTACGAGCGGGAGGTGTGGGATGAGCAGTTCTTC. Translation: CASSPPYEREVWDEQFF.

The genes are TRBV7-8 and TRBJ2-7, with TRBD1 as a possible D gene (5 bases). Germline V CDR1 and CDR2: SGHVS, FQNEAQ. V shed 1 base and J shed 0 bases, with 7 bases lying between them. The CDR3 contains 14 residues. Here the CDR3 DNA reads TGTGCCAGCAGCTTAGAGACAGACTCCTACGAGCAGTACTTC. It encodes CASSLETDSYEQYF.

The chain joins TRBV5-1 to TRBJ2-1; 11 bases are shared with TRBD2. The V segment lost 3 bases and the J segment 5 bases; nucleotides outside the gene matches: 13. Germline-derived CDR1 and CDR2 are SGHRS and YFSETQ. The CDR3 has 18 residues. CDR3 DNA sequence: TGCGCCAGCAGCTCCGGTCGGGTTAGCGGGAGGGTTAACAATGAGCAGTTCTTC. This codes for CASSSGRVSGRVNNEQFF. Full variable domain (remainder filled in from reference TRBV5-1 and TRBJ2-1): KAGVTQTPRYLIKTRGQQVTLSCSPISGHRSVSWYQQTPGQGLQFLFEYFSETQRNKGNFPGRFSGRQFSNSRSEMNVSTLELGDSALYLCASSSGRVSGRVNNEQFFGPGTRLTVL.

Only a few counts were recorded for this clone. This sequence joins TRBV7-9 and TRBJ1-1; D possibly corresponds to TRBD1 (6 bases). This CDR3 has 13 residues. Germline assignment: CDR1 SEHNR and CDR2 FQNEAQ (reference sequence). V was pared by 8 bases and J by 4 bases, with 14 bases between. CDR3 loop: CASLGGGSTEAFF. CDR3 sequence (DNA): TGTGCCAGCCTAGGGGGGGGAAGCACTGAAGCTTTCTTT.

The CDR3 is CASSQGGGRSSGNTIYF. CDR3 DNA sequence: TGCGCCAGCAGCCAAGGGGGAGGGCGATCCTCTGGAAACACCATATATTTT. The chain recombines TRBV4-1 with TRBJ1-3; D is undetermined. V lost 1 base to trimming and J lost 0 bases, with 13 bases between them. The CDR3 consists of 17 residues. Per the germline V gene, CDR1 is MGHRA and CDR2 is YSYEKL.

The J gene is TRBJ2-2, the V gene TRBV24-1; a weak D match, TRBD1 (6 bases). Germline V gene sequence: CDR1 KGHDR, CDR2 SFDVKD. This CDR3 region has 17 residues. Trimming stripped 5 bases from V and 5 bases from J, with 20 bases between. For the CDR3, the DNA is TGTGCCACCAGTGGACTTGGCAGGGGCTTGAGGACCGGGGAGCTGTTTTTT. This translates into CATSGLGRGLRTGELFF.

This rearrangement joins TRBV7-2 to TRBJ2-3, with 7 bases fitting TRBD1. V lost 4 bases, J lost 4 bases, and 5 bases stayed unmatched. CDR3 length: 14 residues. Germline CDR1 reads SGHTA; CDR2 reads FQGNSA. DNA for the CDR3: TGTGCCAGCAGCTCGTCGACAGGGTCAGATACGCAGTATTTT. Its translation is CASSSSTGSDTQYF.

This clone was recorded only once. The V call is TRBV19, the J call TRBJ2-3, with TRBD1 as a possible D gene (5 bases). CDR1 and CDR2 (germline): LNHDA, SQIVND (reference sequence). V was clipped by 5 bases and J by 4 bases, with 16 bases between them. CDR3 length equals 15 residues. The CDR3 region has the DNA TGTGCCAGTAGTCAAGGGGCAGAAGGGGCAGATACGCAGTATTTT. Amino acid sequence: CASSQGAEGADTQYF.

The chain couples TRBV20-1 to TRBJ2-3; TRBD2 might be the D (6 bases). This CDR3 spans 15 amino acids. V shed 3 bases and J shed 4 bases, with 17 bases lying between them. Germline CDR1 and CDR2: DFQATT and SNEGSKA (reference sequence). DNA for the CDR3: TGCAGTGCTAGTCAGTGGAGGGCCGGGGCAGATACGCAGTATTTT. Amino acid sequence: CSASQWRAGADTQYF.

This rearrangement joins TRBV5-6 to TRBJ2-2; 8 nucleotides line up with TRBD1. This CDR3 has 15 residues. Germline CDR1 is SGHDT and CDR2 is YYEEEE. J was trimmed by 5 bases and V by 7 bases; bases with no gene match: 10. The CDR3, as DNA: TGTGCCAGCGTACCCGCAGGGGGCGGAACCGGGGAGCTGTTTTTT. It translates to CASVPAGGGTGELFF.

The chain links TRBV5-5 to TRBJ1-4, with 7 bases identical to TRBD1. CDR1 and CDR2 from the germline V gene are SGHKS and YYEKEE (reference sequence). This CDR3 has 14 residues. The V segment lost 2 bases and the J segment 4 bases; nucleotides outside the gene matches: 2. For the CDR3, the DNA is TGTGCCAGCAGCTTTGGGGACAGTAATGAAAAACTGTTTTTT. Translated: CASSFGDSNEKLFF.

The chain joins TRBV6-2 or TRBV6-3 to TRBJ2-5; D is possibly TRBD1 (6 bases). This CDR3 contains 16 residues. CDR1 MNHEY and CDR2 SVGEGT come from the germline V gene. V lost 4 bases and J lost 4, with 19 bases in between. The CDR3 region has the DNA TGTGCCAGCAGTTCCTACGAGTCAGGGGATGGAGAGACCCAGTACTTC. As protein: CASSSYESGDGETQYF.

The chain links TRBV24-1 to TRBJ2-1; 11 bases are shared with TRBD2. The J segment lost 4 bases and the V segment lost 4 bases, leaving 14 bases of the junction unmatched. Germline loops: CDR1 KGHDR, CDR2 SFDVKD. The CDR3 has 19 amino acids. The CDR3 DNA sequence: TGTGCCACCAGTGACCCTACTAGCGGGAGCTCCCCCTTTTACAATGAGCAGTTCTTC. It is translated as CATSDPTSGSSPFYNEQFF.

The chain employs TRBV5-1 and TRBJ1-1, with D maybe TRBD1 (5 bases). Trimming removed 0 bases from V and 0 bases from J, with 12 bases in between. CDR1 and CDR2 from the germline V gene are SGHRS and YFSETQ. This CDR3 has 16 residues. The DNA of the CDR3 is TGCGCCAGCAGCTTGGAAGGGGCAGGGTTGAACACTGAAGCTTTCTTT. It codes for CASSLEGAGLNTEAFF.

As DNA, the CDR3 is TGTGCCAGCAGCTCCCCCCGGGACTTCGTCTACAATGAGCAGTTCTTC. Its translation: CASSSPRDFVYNEQFF. This chain links TRBV11-2 with TRBJ2-1; TRBD2 is a possible D gene (6 bases). This CDR3 is 16 amino acids long. Germline V lookup: CDR1 SGHAT, CDR2 FQNNGV. V was clipped by 4 bases and J by 3 bases, with 16 bases between them.

The chain joins TRBV7-9 to TRBJ1-2; D is perhaps TRBD1 (5 bases). The CDR3 runs to 13 residues. The germline gives CDR1 SEHNR, CDR2 FQNEAQ (reference sequence). The V and J ends lost 3 bases and 6 bases respectively, with 11 bases between them. CDR3 protein: CASSLGLNDGYTF. CDR3 sequence (DNA): TGTGCCAGCAGCTTGGGACTAAACGATGGCTACACCTTC.

The rearrangement links TRBV2 to TRBJ2-1; a weak D match, TRBD2 (6 bases). Deletions cut 6 bases from V and 6 bases from J, with 18 bases between. The CDR3 is made up of 15 amino acids. Germline V gene data show CDR1 as SNHLY and CDR2 as FYNNEI. This CDR3 is CASRSRETVLNEQFF. CDR3 nucleotide sequence: TGTGCCAGCAGGTCGCGGGAAACGGTCCTCAATGAGCAGTTCTTC.